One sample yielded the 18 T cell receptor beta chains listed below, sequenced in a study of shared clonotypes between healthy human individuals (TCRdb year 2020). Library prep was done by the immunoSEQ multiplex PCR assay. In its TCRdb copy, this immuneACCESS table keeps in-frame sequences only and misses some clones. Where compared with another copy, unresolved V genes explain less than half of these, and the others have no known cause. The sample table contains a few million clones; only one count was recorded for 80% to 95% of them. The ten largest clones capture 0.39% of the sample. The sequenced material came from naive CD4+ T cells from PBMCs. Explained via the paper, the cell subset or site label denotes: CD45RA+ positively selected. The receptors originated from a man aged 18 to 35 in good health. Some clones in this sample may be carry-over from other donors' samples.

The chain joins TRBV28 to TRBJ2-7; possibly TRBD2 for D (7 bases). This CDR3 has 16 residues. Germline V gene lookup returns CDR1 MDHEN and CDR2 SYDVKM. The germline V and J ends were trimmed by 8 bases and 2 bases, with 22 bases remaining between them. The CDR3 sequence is CASAPANGGAPYEQYF. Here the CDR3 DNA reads TGTGCCAGCGCTCCGGCGAATGGGGGGGCCCCCTACGAGCAGTACTTC.

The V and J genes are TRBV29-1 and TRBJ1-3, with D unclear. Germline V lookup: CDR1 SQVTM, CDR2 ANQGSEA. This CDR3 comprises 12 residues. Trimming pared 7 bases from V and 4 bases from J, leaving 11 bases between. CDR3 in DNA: TGCAGCGCTGTTAGTCCCGGAAACACCATATATTTT. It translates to CSAVSPGNTIYF. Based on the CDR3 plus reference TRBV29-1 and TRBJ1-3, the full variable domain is SAVISQKPSRDICQRGTSLTIQCQVDSQVTMMFWYRQQPGQSLTLIATANQGSEATYESGFVIDKFPISRPNLTFSTLTVSNMSPEDSSIYLCSAVSPGNTIYFGEGSWLTVV.

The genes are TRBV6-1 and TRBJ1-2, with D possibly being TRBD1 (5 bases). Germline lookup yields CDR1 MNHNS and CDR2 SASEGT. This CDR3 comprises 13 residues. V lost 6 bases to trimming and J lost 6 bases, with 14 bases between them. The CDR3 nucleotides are TGTGCCAGCAGCCTCGACAGCCCGCATGGCTACACCTTC. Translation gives CASSLDSPHGYTF.

Written as DNA, the CDR3 is TGTGCCAGCAAGGAATTTGGGGGGACAGTTTATATGAACACTGAAGCTTTCTTT. It specifies CASKEFGGTVYMNTEAFF. The rearrangement joins TRBV2 to TRBJ1-1, with TRBD1 matching over 7 bases. The trim removed 7 bases at V and 0 bases at J, leaving 17 bases unmatched. The CDR3 loop spans 18 amino acids. CDR1 SNHLY and CDR2 FYNNEI come from the germline V gene.

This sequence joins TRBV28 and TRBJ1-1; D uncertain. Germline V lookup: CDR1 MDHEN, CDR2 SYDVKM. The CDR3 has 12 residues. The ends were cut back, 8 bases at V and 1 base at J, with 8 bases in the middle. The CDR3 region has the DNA TGTGCCAGCGGAACTGCGAACACTGAAGCTTTCTTT. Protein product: CASGTANTEAFF.

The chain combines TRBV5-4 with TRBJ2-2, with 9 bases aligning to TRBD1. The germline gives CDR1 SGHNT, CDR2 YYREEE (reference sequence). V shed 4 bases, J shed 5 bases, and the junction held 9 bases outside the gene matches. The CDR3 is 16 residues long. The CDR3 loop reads CASSQPDRGITGELFF. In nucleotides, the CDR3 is TGTGCCAGCAGCCAACCGGACAGGGGAATTACCGGGGAGCTGTTTTTT.

CDR3 region: CASSQTAAGGEQYF. The CDR3 DNA reads TGCGCCAGCAGCCAAACCGCCGCCGGAGGCGAGCAGTACTTC. The chain couples TRBV4-1 to TRBJ2-7; D might be TRBD2 (5 bases). With 2 bases removed from V and 6 bases from J, the gap between germline ends came to 14 bases. The CDR3 extends over 14 amino acids. Germline CDR1 reads MGHRA; CDR2 reads YSYEKL.

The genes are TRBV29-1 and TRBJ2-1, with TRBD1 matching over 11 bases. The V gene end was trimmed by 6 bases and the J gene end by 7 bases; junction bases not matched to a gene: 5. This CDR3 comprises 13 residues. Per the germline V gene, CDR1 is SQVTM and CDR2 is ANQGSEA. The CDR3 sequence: CSVDRGRRNEQFF. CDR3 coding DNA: TGCAGCGTGGACAGGGGGCGCAGGAATGAGCAGTTCTTC.

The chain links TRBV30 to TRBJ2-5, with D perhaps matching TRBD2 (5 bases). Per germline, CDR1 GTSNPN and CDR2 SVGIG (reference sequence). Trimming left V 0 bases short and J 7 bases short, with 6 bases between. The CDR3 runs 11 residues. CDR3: CAWSVGGTQYF. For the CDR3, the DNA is TGTGCCTGGAGTGTAGGAGGGACCCAGTACTTC. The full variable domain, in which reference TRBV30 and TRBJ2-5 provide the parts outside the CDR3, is SQTIHQWPATLVQPVGSPLSLECTVEGTSNPNLYWYRQAAGRGLQLLFYSVGIGQISSEVPQNLSASRPQDRQFILSSKKLLLSDSGFYLCAWSVGGTQYFGPGTRLLVL.

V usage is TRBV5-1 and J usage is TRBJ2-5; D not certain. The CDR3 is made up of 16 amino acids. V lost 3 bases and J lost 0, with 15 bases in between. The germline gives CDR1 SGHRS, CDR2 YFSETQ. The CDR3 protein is CASSWGPGSYQETQYF. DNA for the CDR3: TGCGCCAGCAGCTGGGGTCCAGGATCGTACCAAGAGACCCAGTACTTC.

Here the CDR3 DNA reads TGTGCCAGCAGCTCAGGGCGGCCATTGGGTGCCAACGAGCAGTACTTC. Its translation: CASSSGRPLGANEQYF. This chain links TRBV7-9 with TRBJ2-7, with D possibly matching TRBD1 (5 bases). Germline-derived CDR1 and CDR2 are SEHNR and FQNEAQ (reference sequence). The CDR3 is made up of 16 amino acids. V shed 4 bases and J shed 5 bases, with 21 bases lying between them.

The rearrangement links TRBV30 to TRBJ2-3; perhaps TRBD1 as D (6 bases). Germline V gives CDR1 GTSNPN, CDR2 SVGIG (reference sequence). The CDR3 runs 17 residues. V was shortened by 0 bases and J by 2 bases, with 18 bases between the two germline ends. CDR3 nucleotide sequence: TGTGCCTGGAGTGTACCCACACAGGGTTACCTCACAGATACGCAGTATTTT. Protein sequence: CAWSVPTQGYLTDTQYF.

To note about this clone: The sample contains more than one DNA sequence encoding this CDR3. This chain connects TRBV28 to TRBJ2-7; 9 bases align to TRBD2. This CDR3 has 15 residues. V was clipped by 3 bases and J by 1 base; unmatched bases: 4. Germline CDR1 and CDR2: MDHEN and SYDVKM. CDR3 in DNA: TGTGCCAGCAGTTTTCCGACTAGCGGTTCCTACGAGCAGTACTTC. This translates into CASSFPTSGSYEQYF.

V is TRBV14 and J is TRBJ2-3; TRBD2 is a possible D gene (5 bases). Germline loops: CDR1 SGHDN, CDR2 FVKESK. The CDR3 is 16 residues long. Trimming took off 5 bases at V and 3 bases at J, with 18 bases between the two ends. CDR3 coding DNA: TGTGCCAGCAGCAAGGGAGTACACCGCGGTACAGATACGCAGTATTTT. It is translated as CASSKGVHRGTDTQYF.

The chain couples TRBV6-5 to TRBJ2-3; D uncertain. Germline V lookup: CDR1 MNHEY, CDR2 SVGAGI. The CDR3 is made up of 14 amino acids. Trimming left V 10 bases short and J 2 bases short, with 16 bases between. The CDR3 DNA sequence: TGTGCCACCACCCGACTCGGGTTCACAGATACGCAGTATTTT. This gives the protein CATTRLGFTDTQYF.

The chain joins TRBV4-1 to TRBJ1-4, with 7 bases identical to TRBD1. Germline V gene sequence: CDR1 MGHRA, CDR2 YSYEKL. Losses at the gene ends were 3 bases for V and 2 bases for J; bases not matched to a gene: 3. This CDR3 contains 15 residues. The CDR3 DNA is TGCGCCAGCAGCCACCCAGGGGGGACTAATGAAAAACTGTTTTTT. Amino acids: CASSHPGGTNEKLFF.

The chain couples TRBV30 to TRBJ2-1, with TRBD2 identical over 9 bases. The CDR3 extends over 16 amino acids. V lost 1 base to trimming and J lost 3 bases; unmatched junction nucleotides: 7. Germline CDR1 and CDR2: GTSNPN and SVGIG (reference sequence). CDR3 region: CAWSGLGLAIYNEQFF. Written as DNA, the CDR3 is TGTGCCTGGAGTGGTTTAGGACTAGCGATCTACAATGAGCAGTTCTTC.

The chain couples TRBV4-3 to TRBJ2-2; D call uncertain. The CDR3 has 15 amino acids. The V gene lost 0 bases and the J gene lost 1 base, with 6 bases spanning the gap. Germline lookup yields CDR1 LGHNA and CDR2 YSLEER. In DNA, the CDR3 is TGCGCCAGCAGCCAAGAGCCACGGAACACCGGGGAGCTGTTTTTT. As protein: CASSQEPRNTGELFF.